A single sample gave rise to the 14 T cell receptor beta chains below, sequenced in a study of cytomegalovirus exposure and HLA in healthy donors. The PCR ran on 60 Vbeta and 13 Jbeta primers. Sequencing was performed with immunoSEQ multiplex PCR; in TCRdb, only in-frame clones are kept and a portion is missing. The sample has 150,000 to 200,000 clones. The specimen sequenced was PBMCs. The receptors shown here come from a young man in good health and CMV-seronegative.

The rearrangement links TRBV10-2 to TRBJ2-5; 8 bases map to TRBD2. Near its end, the DNA agrees better with TRBJ2-7, so the J call may be wrong. Germline assignment: CDR1 WSHSY and CDR2 SAAADI. The CDR3 covers 14 residues. The CDR3 DNA reads TGCGCCAGCAGTGAGGCGGGAGGTGCCTACGAGCAGTACTTC. Translation gives CASSEAGGAYEQYF.

The chain employs TRBV9 and TRBJ1-3, with D uncertain. CDR3 size: 14 residues. CDR1 is SGDLS and CDR2 is YYNGEE in the germline V gene. The V end was cut by 4 bases, the J end by 2 bases, with 10 bases between. In DNA, the CDR3 is TGTGCCAGCAGCCCAGGAAATACTGGAAACACCATATATTTT. Amino acids: CASSPGNTGNTIYF. The entire variable domain, with the rest obtained from reference TRBV9 and TRBJ1-3, is as follows: DSGVTQTPKHLITATGQRVTLRCSPRSGDLSVYWYQQSLDQGLQFLIQYYNGEERAKGNILERFSAQQFPDLHSELNLSSLELGDSALYFCASSPGNTGNTIYFGEGSWLTVV.

The chain couples TRBV28 to TRBJ2-1; 7 nucleotides agree with TRBD2. The V segment lost 3 bases and the J segment 8 bases; nucleotides outside the gene matches: 7. CDR1 and CDR2 from the germline V gene are MDHEN and SYDVKM. The CDR3 is 14 residues long. The CDR3 sequence is CASSLRRGDDEQFF. The CDR3 DNA reads TGTGCCAGCAGTTTGCGTCGGGGGGACGATGAGCAGTTCTTC.

This chain connects TRBV30 to TRBJ1-2; 10 bases are a match to TRBD1. CDR3 size: 20 residues. Germline assignment: CDR1 GTSNPN and CDR2 SVGIG (reference sequence). V trimming: 2 bases; J trimming: 1 base; junction bases outside the gene matches: 19. The DNA of the CDR3 is TGTGCCTGGAGTCGTTCTTCAACCGGGACAGGGGCGAGGGATAACTATGGCTACACCTTC. Translated: CAWSRSSTGTGARDNYGYTF. The whole variable domain, remainder taken from reference TRBV30 and TRBJ1-2, is SQTIHQWPATLVQPVGSPLSLECTVEGTSNPNLYWYRQAAGRGLQLLFYSVGIGQISSEVPQNLSASRPQDRQFILSSKKLLLSDSGFYLCAWSRSSTGTGARDNYGYTFGSGTRLTVV.

The V and J genes are TRBV6-6 and TRBJ1-4, with 9 bases fitting TRBD1. The CDR3 has 15 amino acids. V lost 6 bases, J lost 8 bases, and 10 bases stayed unmatched. The germline V gene encodes CDR1 MNHNY and CDR2 SVGAGI (reference sequence). In nucleotides, the CDR3 is TGTGCCAGCAGGTCGCCGGGACAGGGAGGCGAAAAACTGTTTTTT. This sequence encodes CASRSPGQGGEKLFF.

The DNA of the CDR3 is TGTGCCAGCAGTGCTCTGCGGACAGGGGGCGGCTATGGCTACACCTTC. This encodes CASSALRTGGGYGYTF. This sequence joins TRBV6-1 and TRBJ1-2; 11 nucleotides agree with TRBD1. CDR3 length equals 16 residues. With V trimmed by 4 bases and J by 4 bases, 8 bases remained unmatched. Looked up from germline, CDR1 is MNHNS and CDR2 is SASEGT.

This sequence joins TRBV7-2 and TRBJ2-3; 12 bases are shared with TRBD2. Trimming removed 1 base from V and 5 bases from J; junction bases left unmatched: 7. Germline V gene data show CDR1 as SGHTA and CDR2 as FQGNSA. The CDR3 sequence is 17 residues long. This chain's CDR3 is CASSLDRLAGGEDTQYF. Written as DNA, the CDR3 is TGTGCCAGCAGCTTAGATAGGCTAGCGGGAGGGGAAGATACGCAGTATTTT.

CDR3 DNA: TGTGCCAGCAGCTTTGGCAGGGGAACAGATACGCAGTATTTT. Amino acid sequence: CASSFGRGTDTQYF. This chain connects TRBV11-3 to TRBJ2-3, with D perhaps TRBD1 (6 bases). V was trimmed by 3 bases and J by 3 bases, leaving 10 bases between them. Germline V gene data show CDR1 as SGHNT and CDR2 as YENEEA. There are 14 residues in the CDR3.

The chain is built from TRBV7-2 and TRBJ2-1, with 7 bases matching TRBD2. Germline CDR1 is SGHTA and CDR2 is FQGNSA. The CDR3 length is 13 residues. The trim removed 6 bases at V and 8 bases at J, leaving 7 bases unmatched. CDR3 in DNA: TGTGCCAGCAGAAAGACTAGCATGGATGAGCAGTTCTTC. Its protein product is CASRKTSMDEQFF.

The gene calls are TRBV5-4 and TRBJ1-2; TRBD1 matches at 11 bases. Per germline, CDR1 SGHNT and CDR2 YYREEE (reference sequence). V trimming: 1 base; J trimming: 5 bases; junction bases outside the gene matches: 7. The CDR3 is 16 amino acids. CDR3 in DNA: TGTGCCAGCAGCTTGAGTTCGGGACAGGGGGTTTATGGCTACACCTTC. Amino acids: CASSLSSGQGVYGYTF.

The V call is TRBV5-1, the J call TRBJ2-5, with D perhaps TRBD2 (6 bases). Between the trimmed V and J ends, which lost 3 bases and 1 base, there was a span of 16 bases. Looked up from germline, CDR1 is SGHRS and CDR2 is YFSETQ. This CDR3 has 16 amino acids. The CDR3 protein is CASSWGRGLIQETQYF. The CDR3 region has the DNA TGCGCCAGCAGCTGGGGTCGGGGACTTATCCAAGAGACCCAGTACTTC.

This chain joins TRBV12-5 and TRBJ1-1; no clear D gene. Deletions cut 5 bases from V and 1 base from J, with 11 bases between. Germline loops: CDR1 LGHNT, CDR2 FRNRAP. The CDR3 spans 14 residues. This chain's CDR3 is CASGPPAENTEAFF. Written as DNA, the CDR3 is TGTGCTAGTGGTCCCCCTGCGGAGAACACTGAAGCTTTCTTT. The complete variable domain, with remaining parts taken from reference TRBV12-5 and TRBJ1-1, reads DARVTQTPRHKVTEMGQEVTMRCQPILGHNTVFWYRQTMMQGLELLAYFRNRAPLDDSGMPKDRFSAEMPDATLATLKIQPSEPRDSAVYFCASGPPAENTEAFFGQGTRLTVV.

The chain carries TRBV5-6 and TRBJ2-1; D perhaps matches TRBD2 (5 bases). Germline V gene sequence: CDR1 SGHDT, CDR2 YYEEEE. V gave up 0 bases and J gave up 0 bases, with 13 bases separating them. The length of the CDR3 is 17 residues. The CDR3 bases are TGTGCCAGCAGCTTGGGTGTGAGGGTAAGCTCCTACAATGAGCAGTTCTTC. Its translation is CASSLGVRVSSYNEQFF.

V gene TRBV13 combines with J gene TRBJ1-3; no clear D gene. V was trimmed by 4 bases and J by 1 base, leaving 8 bases between them. The CDR3 has 14 residues. The germline CDR1 and CDR2 sequences are PRHDT and FYEKMQ (reference sequence). DNA of the CDR3: TGTGCCAGCAGCTCCAAGAGATCTGGAAACACCATATATTTT. Amino acid sequence: CASSSKRSGNTIYF.